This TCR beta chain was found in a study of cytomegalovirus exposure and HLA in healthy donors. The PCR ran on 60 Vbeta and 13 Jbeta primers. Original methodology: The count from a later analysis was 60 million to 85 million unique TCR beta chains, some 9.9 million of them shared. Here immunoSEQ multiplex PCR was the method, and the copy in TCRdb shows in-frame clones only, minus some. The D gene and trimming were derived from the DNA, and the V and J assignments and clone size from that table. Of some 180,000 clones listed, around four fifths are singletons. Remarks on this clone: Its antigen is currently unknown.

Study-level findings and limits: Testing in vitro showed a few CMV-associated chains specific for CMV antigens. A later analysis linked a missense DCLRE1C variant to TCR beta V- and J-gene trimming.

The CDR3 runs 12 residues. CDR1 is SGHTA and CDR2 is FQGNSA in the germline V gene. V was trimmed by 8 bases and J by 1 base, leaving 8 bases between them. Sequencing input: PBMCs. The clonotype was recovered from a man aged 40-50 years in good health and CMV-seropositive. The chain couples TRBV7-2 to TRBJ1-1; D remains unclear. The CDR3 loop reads CASAWRNTEAFF. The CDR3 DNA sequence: TGTGCCAGCGCGTGGAGGAACACTGAAGCTTTCTTT.